Each of the 9 T cell receptor beta chains below was sequenced from the same sample in a study of blood T cell repertoires in COVID-19. The table came from immunoSEQ multiplex PCR; TCRdb's copy has only in-frame clones and leaves some out. This table holds over 80,000 clones, approximately 86% found once. The sequenced sample consisted of peripheral blood. Receptor source: an older man with active or convalescent COVID-19.

The chain carries TRBV7-8 and TRBJ2-7; TRBD1 matches 7 bases. The germline CDR1 and CDR2 sequences are SGHVS and FQNEAQ. V lost 6 bases and J lost 0; bases outside the gene matches: 17. The CDR3 is made up of 18 amino acids. CDR3 sequence reads: CASRPLDRASRGSYEQYF. CDR3 in DNA: TGTGCCAGCAGACCCCTCGACAGGGCGAGTAGGGGCTCCTACGAGCAGTACTTC.

In its sample, this clone was seen a few times. This rearrangement joins TRBV7-6 to TRBJ2-3, with 9 positions matching TRBD1. The CDR3 covers 18 residues. V lost 5 bases and J lost 4; bases outside the gene matches: 16. CDR1 and CDR2 (germline): SGHVS, FNYEAQ. This chain's CDR3 is CASSRRDRVYLRSDTQYF. CDR3 coding DNA: TGTGCCAGCAGCCGCAGGGACAGGGTCTATCTCAGGTCAGATACGCAGTATTTT.

This clone has just a few counts. The chain is built from TRBV29-1 and TRBJ1-2; D remains unclear. Germline CDR1 is SQVTM and CDR2 is ANQGSEA. V lost 4 bases and J 3 bases, leaving 9 bases between the germline ends. The CDR3 contains 12 residues. The CDR3 DNA reads as TGCAGCGTTGGCGGGTCTCACTATGGCTACACCTTC. Encoded protein: CSVGGSHYGYTF. Full variable domain (remainder filled in from reference TRBV29-1 and TRBJ1-2): SAVISQKPSRDICQRGTSLTIQCQVDSQVTMMFWYRQQPGQSLTLIATANQGSEATYESGFVIDKFPISRPNLTFSTLTVSNMSPEDSSIYLCSVGGSHYGYTFGSGTRLTVV.

The chain is built from TRBV7-2 and TRBJ2-1, with TRBD2 as a possible D gene (6 bases). This CDR3 has 15 amino acids. Germline loops: CDR1 SGHTA, CDR2 FQGNSA. The germline V and J ends were trimmed by 1 base and 8 bases, with 15 bases remaining between them. CDR3 nucleotide sequence: TGTGCCAGCAGCTTAGACGCGGGAACGGAGTATGAGCAGTTCTTC. It is translated as CASSLDAGTEYEQFF.

The gene calls are TRBV29-1 and TRBJ1-6, with D perhaps matching TRBD1 (6 bases). Germline V lookup: CDR1 SQVTM, CDR2 ANQGSEA. The CDR3 consists of 14 residues. V shed 4 bases and J shed 6 bases, with 13 bases lying between them. CDR3 bases: TGCAGCGTTGGCGGCGGGGGCCTTAATTCACCCCTCCACTTT. It yields the protein CSVGGGGLNSPLHF.

This clone was detected a few times. V usage is TRBV7-8 and J usage is TRBJ1-6, with a weak D call TRBD1 (5 bases). The germline CDR1 and CDR2 sequences are SGHVS and FQNEAQ. This CDR3 comprises 16 residues. V was trimmed by 1 base and J by 7 bases, leaving 14 bases between them. CDR3 DNA: TGTGCCAGCAGCTTAGAGGGGACGGGAGGAAATTCACCCCTCCACTTT. Translation: CASSLEGTGGNSPLHF.

The chain links TRBV9 to TRBJ1-4; maybe TRBD1 (5 bases). CDR1 and CDR2 (germline): SGDLS, YYNGEE. V was cut by 0 bases and J by 8 bases, with 17 bases left in between. The CDR3 length is 16 residues. The CDR3 loop is CASSVGSGREVEKLFF. The CDR3 bases are TGTGCCAGCAGCGTAGGGTCGGGCAGGGAGGTCGAAAAACTGTTTTTT.

V is TRBV10-3 and J is TRBJ1-1, with D possibly being TRBD1 (6 bases). With 11 bases removed from V and 4 bases from J, the gap between germline ends came to 14 bases. CDR1 ENHRY and CDR2 SYGVKD come from the germline V gene. The CDR3 has 12 amino acids. The CDR3 DNA follows: TGTGCCGCGTTGGGGGCAAGCACTGAAGCTTTCTTT. It is translated as CAALGASTEAFF.

This chain connects TRBV27 to TRBJ1-4, with no clear D. Germline lookup yields CDR1 MNHEY and CDR2 SMNVEV (reference sequence). V was shortened by 3 bases and J by 0 bases, with 11 bases between the two germline ends. The CDR3 has 16 amino acids. DNA for the CDR3: TGTGCCAGCAGTTTCGGAGCGGGAACAACTAATGAAAAACTGTTTTTT. This encodes CASSFGAGTTNEKLFF.